The next 24 T cell receptor beta chains were all read from a single sample in a study of blood T cell repertoires in COVID-19. Profiling relied on immunoSEQ multiplex PCR, and the TCRdb table lists in-frame clones only, not all of them. Of a few hundred thousand clones listed, roughly 90% are singletons. The sequencing input was peripheral blood. The receptors derive from a woman aged 30 to 39 with COVID-19, enrolled during active disease.

Here the CDR3 DNA reads TGTGCCATTCGGACAGGGTTCAGAAACACCATATATTTT. As protein: CAIRTGFRNTIYF. V usage is TRBV12-3 or TRBV12-4 and J usage is TRBJ1-3; 8 bases match TRBD1. CDR3 size: 13 residues. With 10 bases clipped from V and 5 bases from J, the junction kept 7 bases outside the gene matches.

In its sample, this clone was seen once. The V call is TRBV4-1, the J call TRBJ2-3, with D unresolved. CDR3 length: 16 residues. The germline gives CDR1 MGHRA, CDR2 YSYEKL. Trimming pared 0 bases from V and 7 bases from J, leaving 17 bases between. The CDR3: CASSQDPLAPRNTQYF. Here the CDR3 DNA reads TGCGCCAGCAGCCAAGATCCTCTGGCCCCGAGGAATACGCAGTATTTT.

The chain couples TRBV24-1 to TRBJ2-3; D unclear. The CDR3 spans 19 residues. CDR1 is KGHDR and CDR2 is SFDVKD in the germline V gene. V was cut by 0 bases and J by 0 bases, with 18 bases left in between. The CDR3 DNA sequence: TGTGCCACCAGTGATTTGCGTCGGAGTGGTTCCTCTAGCACAGATACGCAGTATTTT. Translation gives CATSDLRRSGSSSTDTQYF.

The chain recombines TRBV4-3 with TRBJ2-2; D might be TRBD1 (5 bases). This CDR3 has 19 residues. In germline, CDR1 is LGHNA, CDR2 YSLEER. V lost 5 bases, J lost 5 bases, and 27 bases lay in between. CDR3: CASSSRLQGGHFGTGELFF. CDR3 DNA: TGCGCCAGCAGCTCGAGACTCCAGGGTGGTCATTTCGGTACCGGGGAGCTGTTTTTT.

The V gene is TRBV9, the J gene TRBJ2-6, with 8 bases that match TRBD1. J was trimmed by 2 bases and V by 3 bases; bases with no gene match: 4. The CDR3 is made up of 16 amino acids. CDR1 and CDR2 from the germline V gene are SGDLS and YYNGEE. The CDR3 is CASSGTGRTGANVLTF. Written as DNA, the CDR3 is TGTGCCAGCAGCGGGACAGGGAGGACTGGGGCCAACGTCCTGACTTTC.

There are a few counts of this clone. The chain joins TRBV12-3 or TRBV12-4 to TRBJ1-1; D is uncertain. Trimming shortened V by 7 bases and J by 8 bases, and 11 bases separated the two germline ends. The CDR3 loop spans 11 amino acids. CDR3 sequence reads: CASNLGVEAFF. The CDR3 DNA is TGTGCCAGCAACCTCGGGGTAGAAGCTTTCTTT.

The rearrangement joins TRBV2 to TRBJ2-6; 7 nucleotides agree with TRBD1. CDR1 is SNHLY, CDR2 FYNNEI, per germline. V was pared by 0 bases and J by 2 bases, with 10 bases of the junction left unmatched. The CDR3 totals 19 residues. The CDR3 bases are TGTGCCAGCAGTGAAGCGACAGGGATAGCTAGAGCTGGGGCCAACGTCCTGACTTTC. The encoded protein is CASSEATGIARAGANVLTF. The entire variable domain, with the rest obtained from reference TRBV2 and TRBJ2-6, is as follows: EPEVTQTPSHQVTQMGQEVILRCVPISNHLYFYWYRQILGQKVEFLVSFYNNEISEKSEIFDDQFSVERPDGSNFTLKIRSTKLEDSAMYFCASSEATGIARAGANVLTFGAGSRLTVL.

The chain is built from TRBV9 and TRBJ1-1, with D uncertain. Germline CDR1 reads SGDLS; CDR2 reads YYNGEE. The length of the CDR3 is 14 residues. V was clipped by 0 bases and J by 3 bases, with 9 bases between them. CDR3 nucleotides: TGTGCCAGCAGCGTAGGCGGGTTTGACACTGAAGCTTTCTTT. Its translation is CASSVGGFDTEAFF.

The chain couples TRBV15 to TRBJ2-6; 9 bases map to TRBD1. Unmatched junction bases numbered 9, after V lost 5 bases and J lost 1 base. CDR1 is LNHNV, CDR2 YYDKDF, per germline (reference sequence). The CDR3 has 18 residues. The CDR3 reads CATSGLGQGVSGANVLTF. The CDR3 bases are TGTGCCACCAGCGGCCTGGGACAGGGTGTTTCTGGGGCCAACGTCCTGACTTTC.

This rearrangement joins TRBV29-1 to TRBJ2-3; D is ambiguous. Deletions cut 5 bases from V and 2 bases from J, with 11 bases between. CDR1 SQVTM and CDR2 ANQGSEA come from the germline V gene. The CDR3 sequence is 13 residues long. The CDR3 DNA follows: TGCAGCGTTCTGCCAGAATTCACAGATACGCAGTATTTT. It codes for CSVLPEFTDTQYF.

The chain combines TRBV19 with TRBJ1-3; D may be TRBD1 (6 bases). Germline V gives CDR1 LNHDA, CDR2 SQIVND (reference sequence). The CDR3 contains 14 residues. Trimming pared 11 bases from V and 0 bases from J, leaving 14 bases between. Written as DNA, the CDR3 is TGTGCCTCCATCCGGGGGGCCTCTGGAAACACCATATATTTT. It is translated as CASIRGASGNTIYF.

CDR3 nucleotides: TGTGCCAGCAGCTCCAGGACTGAAAATGAAAAACTGTTTTTT. This encodes CASSSRTENEKLFF. The J gene is TRBJ1-4, the V gene TRBV7-9, with unresolved D. V shed 4 bases and J shed 5 bases, with 11 bases lying between them. The CDR3 has 14 amino acids. The V gene's germline CDR1 is SEHNR and CDR2 FQNEAQ (reference sequence).

The rearrangement links TRBV19 to TRBJ2-1; 9 bases fit TRBD2. This CDR3 comprises 15 residues. Germline V gene data show CDR1 as LNHDA and CDR2 as SQIVND (reference sequence). Germline trimming cut 3 bases from V and 6 bases from J; bases unmatched to any gene: 6. The CDR3 loop reads CASSMGGTSSNEQFF. The CDR3 DNA reads as TGTGCCAGTAGTATGGGCGGGACTAGCTCCAATGAGCAGTTCTTC.

This chain uses TRBV29-1 with TRBJ1-5; 7 bases fit TRBD1. There are 14 residues in the CDR3. Germline CDR1 and CDR2: SQVTM and ANQGSEA. The junction had 11 bases not matched to a gene; V was cut back by 6 bases and J by 6 bases. This CDR3 is CSVGTGTVGQPQHF. CDR3 DNA sequence: TGCAGCGTGGGAACCGGGACAGTTGGTCAGCCCCAGCATTTT.

The J gene is TRBJ2-1, the V gene TRBV11-2, with TRBD2 identical over 15 bases. Trimming took 4 bases from V and 9 from J; bases not matched to a gene: 7. The CDR3 is made up of 16 amino acids. CDR1 and CDR2 from the germline V gene are SGHAT and FQNNGV. The CDR3: CASSSRTSGRASEQFF. Here the CDR3 DNA reads TGTGCCAGCAGCTCCCGGACTAGCGGGAGGGCAAGTGAGCAGTTCTTC.

The chain recombines TRBV5-1 with TRBJ2-7; possible D gene TRBD2, 6 bases. This CDR3 contains 13 residues. From germline, CDR1 is SGHRS and CDR2 YFSETQ. Deletions cut 0 bases from V and 3 bases from J, with 7 bases between. CDR3 DNA: TGCGCCAGCAGCTTGGTGGGGGGCTACGAGCAGTACTTC. Encoded protein: CASSLVGGYEQYF.

V and J are TRBV5-4 and TRBJ2-3; TRBD1 might be the D (6 bases). Deletions cut 2 bases from V and 2 bases from J, with 12 bases between. The CDR3 consists of 15 residues. Germline CDR1 reads SGHNT; CDR2 reads YYREEE (reference sequence). The CDR3 DNA reads as TGTGCCAGCAGCTTCTTGGGGGCGCCCACAGATACGCAGTATTTT. Translating gives CASSFLGAPTDTQYF.

The gene calls are TRBV13 and TRBJ2-7; 10 nucleotides line up with TRBD1. Germline CDR1 is PRHDT and CDR2 is FYEKMQ (reference sequence). After removal of 5 bases from V and 4 bases from J, the junction contained 23 bases not matched to a gene. The CDR3 contains 20 residues. The CDR3 reads CASSRRTGTGVYLDVYEQYF. CDR3 DNA sequence: TGTGCCAGCAGCCGGCGTACCGGGACAGGGGTCTATTTGGATGTGTACGAGCAGTACTTC.

The chain combines TRBV29-1 with TRBJ2-2; D may be TRBD1 (6 bases). Germline V gene sequence: CDR1 SQVTM, CDR2 ANQGSEA. This CDR3 spans 13 amino acids. Trimming stripped 3 bases from V and 5 bases from J, with 10 bases between. CDR3 region: CSVDIQGTGELFF. The CDR3 DNA follows: TGCAGCGTTGACATACAGGGAACCGGGGAGCTGTTTTTT.

The genes are TRBV5-1 and TRBJ1-1, with D hard to call. V was trimmed by 1 base and J by 6 bases, leaving 16 bases between them. Germline V lookup: CDR1 SGHRS, CDR2 YFSETQ. The CDR3 contains 15 residues. The CDR3 bases are TGCGCCAGCAGCTTGCGGGGAAGTGAAGGCGCTGAAGCTTTCTTT. Its translation is CASSLRGSEGAEAFF.

V is TRBV24-1 and J is TRBJ1-2; D perhaps matches TRBD1 (6 bases). Trimming cost V 3 bases and J 1 base, with 11 bases left between them. The CDR3 is 15 amino acids. Germline-derived CDR1 and CDR2 are KGHDR and SFDVKD. In DNA form, the CDR3 reads TGTGCCACCAGTGATGGGCCAGGGGATAACTATGGCTACACCTTC. Residues: CATSDGPGDNYGYTF.

The chain has TRBV27 and TRBJ2-6; a weak D match, TRBD2 (5 bases). The germline V gene has CDR1 MNHEY and CDR2 SMNVEV (reference sequence). Trimming stripped 6 bases from V and 4 bases from J, with 10 bases between. This CDR3 is 14 amino acids long. The CDR3 loop is CASRVTGGANVLTF. In DNA, the CDR3 is TGTGCCAGCAGGGTCACGGGGGGGGCCAACGTCCTGACTTTC.

This chain uses TRBV6-2 or TRBV6-3 with TRBJ1-4; TRBD1 might be the D (6 bases). V lost 5 bases and J 8 bases, leaving 15 bases between the germline ends. CDR1 is MNHEY, CDR2 SVGEGT, per germline. The CDR3 length is 14 residues. This CDR3 is CASSTPRGNEKLFF. CDR3 bases: TGTGCCAGCAGTACCCCGAGGGGGAACGAAAAACTGTTTTTT.

The chain has TRBV5-1 and TRBJ1-4; D ambiguous. The V gene lost 1 base and the J gene lost 3 bases, with 7 bases spanning the gap. The length of the CDR3 is 14 residues. Germline V gene sequence: CDR1 SGHRS, CDR2 YFSETQ. The CDR3 is CASSLRGANEKLFF. CDR3 nucleotide sequence: TGCGCCAGCAGCTTGCGGGGTGCTAATGAAAAACTGTTTTTT.